The 9 T cell receptor beta chains below all came from one sample that was sequenced in a study of brain T cells in children with intractable seizures (dated by TCRdb to the early 2020s). Library method: the immunoSEQ multiplex PCR assay. TCRdb re-hosts the immuneACCESS table, in-frame sequences only. Its copies lack some clones; in the studies checked, an unresolved V gene accounts for under half of them, and the cause for the rest is not known. The sample table shows more than 40,000 clones, and approximately 92% are seen once. The ten top clones hold approximately 6% of the sample. In the paper's terms, the time point label means: resected brain tissue, or blood drawn just prior to surgery. Sample: peripheral blood, taken at surgery. Receptors were obtained from a girl aged 2-10 years with tuberous sclerosis and intractable seizures.

The chain employs TRBV20-1 and TRBJ1-1; D gene uncertain. Germline V CDR1 and CDR2: DFQATT, SNEGSKA (reference sequence). The germline V and J ends were trimmed by 0 bases and 5 bases, with 4 bases remaining between them. The CDR3 runs 11 residues. CDR3 sequence: CSARETTEAFF. The CDR3 DNA is TGCAGTGCTAGAGAGACAACTGAAGCTTTCTTT.

V usage is TRBV7-8 and J usage is TRBJ2-5; D tentatively reads TRBD1 or TRBD2 (6 bases each). The CDR3 is 14 residues long. Trimming left V 2 bases short and J 4 bases short, with 11 bases between. Germline V CDR1 and CDR2: SGHVS, FQNEAQ. The DNA of the CDR3 is TGTGCCAGCAGCTTAAGGGGGGTGGGAGAGACCCAGTACTTC. Its protein product is CASSLRGVGETQYF.

The V call is TRBV5-5, the J call TRBJ1-1, with D uncertain. The length of the CDR3 is 15 residues. CDR1 is SGHKS and CDR2 is YYEKEE in the germline V gene (reference sequence). V was cut by 1 base and J by 5 bases, with 15 bases left in between. The CDR3 nucleotides read TGTGCCAGCAGCTTGAGGTGGGTTGGTGGGACTGAAGCTTTCTTT. Its protein product is CASSLRWVGGTEAFF.

The CDR3 protein is CASSWTGISYEQYF. The CDR3 coding sequence is TGTGCCAGCAGCTGGACAGGGATCTCCTACGAGCAGTACTTC. The chain couples TRBV7-2 to TRBJ2-7; TRBD1 aligns across 8 bases. V shed 4 bases, J shed 0 bases, and the junction held 2 bases outside the gene matches. The germline V gene encodes CDR1 SGHTA and CDR2 FQGNSA. The length of the CDR3 is 14 residues.

Only one count was recorded for this clone. The chain couples TRBV7-9 to TRBJ2-1; no definite D call. Germline V gives CDR1 SEHNR, CDR2 FQNEAQ (reference sequence). CDR3 length equals 14 residues. V was cut by 0 bases and J by 0 bases, with 3 bases left in between. CDR3 amino acids: CASSLAGSYNEQFF. In DNA, the CDR3 is TGTGCCAGCAGCTTAGCGGGCTCCTACAATGAGCAGTTCTTC.

V is TRBV6-5 and J is TRBJ2-2, with a weak D call TRBD1 (6 bases). Germline CDR1 and CDR2: MNHEY and SVGAGI. The V end was cut by 0 bases, the J end by 0 bases, with 8 bases between. The CDR3 has 16 amino acids. The CDR3 nucleotides read TGTGCCAGCAGTTACTCAGGGGGACCGAACACCGGGGAGCTGTTTTTT. This codes for CASSYSGGPNTGELFF.

The J gene is TRBJ1-1, the V gene TRBV30; D is perhaps TRBD1 (5 bases). This CDR3 spans 14 amino acids. V dropped 0 bases and J dropped 8 bases, with 16 bases sitting between them. Germline V lookup: CDR1 GTSNPN, CDR2 SVGIG (reference sequence). Here the CDR3 reads CAWSVQFPGAEAFF. The CDR3 DNA reads as TGTGCCTGGAGTGTACAGTTTCCCGGGGCCGAAGCTTTCTTT.

The rearrangement uses TRBV9 and TRBJ2-1; the match to TRBD2 covers 9 bases. With 2 bases clipped from V and 8 bases from J, the junction kept 8 bases outside the gene matches. The CDR3 loop spans 15 amino acids. Germline values: CDR1 SGDLS, CDR2 YYNGEE. CDR3 sequence: CASSVLERGVDEQFF. The CDR3, as DNA: TGTGCCAGCAGCGTTTTGGAGCGGGGGGTCGATGAGCAGTTCTTC.

The V and J genes are TRBV5-6 and TRBJ2-7; D ambiguous. This CDR3 region has 13 residues. Germline lookup yields CDR1 SGHDT and CDR2 YYEEEE. Trimming stripped 1 base from V and 5 bases from J, with 10 bases between. Here the CDR3 reads CASSLRISDEQYV. DNA for the CDR3: TGTGCCAGCAGCTTGAGGATAAGCGACGAGCAGTACGTC.